This T cell receptor beta chain was sequenced during a study of OX40 agonist ivuxolimab in advanced cancers. A note on the overall study: Ivuxolimab was a fully human IgG2 agonistic monoclonal antibody targeting the costimulatory receptor OX40 (CD134). The point of sequencing TCRbeta in the periphery was to test whether ivuxolimab changed TCR sequence diversity and drove clonal T-cell expansion. Patients were allowed to have had prior anti-PD-1, anti-PD-L1 or anti-CTLA-4 therapy, and more than 35% of the dose-escalation patients had been treated with checkpoint inhibitors. Intravenous ivuxolimab was administered to patients every 2 weeks at six dose levels: 0.01, 0.1, 0.3, 1.5, 3 and 10 mg/kg. Three dose-escalation patients achieved partial responses, one with hepatocellular carcinoma and two with cutaneous melanoma. Of the roughly 50 dose-escalation patients, hepatocellular carcinoma was present in about 20, melanoma in approximately 15, renal cell carcinoma in 9 and head and neck cancer in 9. The paper describes the monotherapy dose-escalation part (N of about 57 patients) of the phase I trial of ivuxolimab. In the dose-escalation cohort, over 65% of patients were male, and the mean age was approximately 64 years, with a range of about 20 to 90.

Genomic DNA was extracted from sorted cells for sequencing of the TCRbeta CDR3 region. The immunoSEQ Assay was used to sequence the TCRbeta CDR3 regions. Held by TCRdb, this immuneACCESS table contains in-frame sequences only and omits some clones. Under half of the omission traces to an unresolved V gene where checked; the cause of the rest is unknown. The sample table lists roughly 150,000 clones, 90% to 95% of them with a count of one. About 0.31% of the sample goes to the ten largest clones. Overall study results and their limits: Partial responders in the 0.1-3.0 mg/kg groups had among the lowest normalized peripheral clonal expansion, especially among CD8+ T cells. The antigen specificity of the peripheral T cells that underwent clonal expansion was not determined. Low levels of normalized T-cell clonal expansion were also seen in some patients who did not respond. At doses of 0.1 to 3.0 mg/kg, clonal expansion of both CD4+ and CD8+ blood T cells was observed from baseline to week 6. After ivuxolimab, more expanded clones were found on average in CD8+ T cells than in CD4+ T cells.

The trial excluded patients who had a history of autoimmune disease or who were on systemic immunosuppression. Peripheral blood for TCR sequencing was collected from all dose cohorts at baseline, on cycle 4 day 1, and on cycle 7 day 1. The samples were drawn from a first-in-human, open-label, multicenter phase I dose-escalation trial of ivuxolimab. Adults with locally advanced or metastatic head and neck squamous cell, hepatocellular, melanoma or renal cell carcinoma were enrolled in the trial. CD4+ and CD8+ T cells were sorted separately from peripheral blood before TCR sequencing. Based on the germline V gene (reference sequence), the CDR1 and CDR2 sequences are MNHEY and SMNVEV. The CDR3 sequence holds 17 residues, the cysteine and phenylalanine included. Only the CDR3 DNA is retained, 51 bases long and in frame from the first base. From V the trimming removes 0 bases and from J it removes 5 bases, while the gene matches leave 8 bases of the junction unaccounted for.

As to this clone: This receptor's antigen is unknown. No base quality values were provided; no much bigger clone lies one nucleotide off.

The chain links TRBV27 with TRBJ2-2, and 8 junction bases match TRBD2. The sample consisted of CD4+ or CD8+ T cells sorted from blood, taken in a trial of the OX40 agonist ivuxolimab. This clonotype was sampled from an adult with an advanced solid tumor such as melanoma, head and neck, liver or kidney cancer. The DNA is TGTGCCAGCAGTTTATCGCCCACTAGCGGTACAACCGGGGAGCTGTTTTTT. It codes for CASSLSPTSGTTGELFF.